Listed below are T cell receptor beta chains from one sample, sequenced in a study of T cell responses to AZD1222 COVID-19 vaccine. Assay: immunoSEQ multiplex PCR; the TCRdb copy retains only in-frame clones and omits some. Here the sample spans some 130,000 clones, over 75% being singletons. The sequences come from peripheral blood, collected on day 0 of AZD1222 vaccination. Source of these receptors: an adult in good health. CDR3s include the opening cysteine and the closing phenylalanine or tryptophan. The order of the fields is J gene, clone size, V gene, D gene, CDR3 protein, CDR3 DNA. D genes are given only for firm matches. Not all rows give a size; the values are once, few, many and, for expanded clones, a class.

TRBJ2-1	once	TRBV19	-	CASSFGNEQFF	TGTGCCAGTAGTTTCGGCAATGAGCAGTTCTTC
TRBJ1-1	-	TRBV10-1	TRBD1	CASSRDSQGKEAFF	TGCGCCAGCAGTCGGGACAGCCAAGGGAAGGAAGCTTTCTTT
TRBJ2-3	-	TRBV7-8	TRBD1	CASSARGQGASDTQYF	TGTGCCAGCAGCGCGAGGGGACAGGGGGCCTCAGATACGCAGTATTTT
TRBJ2-4	-	TRBV7-2	TRBD2	CASSSTGAAGGRDF	TGTGCCAGCAGCTCGACCGGTGCTGCGGGGGGGAGGGACTTC
TRBJ1-1	-	TRBV27	TRBD1	CASSLILTGTTEAFF	TGTGCCAGCAGTTTAATATTGACAGGGACCACTGAAGCTTTCTTT
TRBJ1-5	-	TRBV19	-	CASSGRGNQPQHF	TGTGCCAGTAGTGGCCGGGGTAATCAGCCCCAGCATTTT
TRBJ1-2	-	TRBV6-5	-	CASSSIYGYTF	TGTGCCAGCAGTTCTATTTATGGCTACACCTTC
TRBJ1-3	-	TRBV3-1/TRBV3-2	-	CASSHLRVSSGNTIYF	TGTGCCAGCAGCCACCTCAGGGTTAGCTCTGGAAACACCATATATTTT
TRBJ2-7	-	TRBV28	-	CASSSFYEQYF	TGTGCCAGCAGCTCGTTTTACGAGCAGTACTTC
TRBJ2-7	-	TRBV9	TRBD2	CASSVASGGPYEQYF	TGTGCCAGCAGCGTAGCAAGCGGGGGTCCCTACGAGCAGTACTTC
TRBJ1-3	-	TRBV24-1	-	CATSAHSGNTIYF	TGTGCCACCAGTGCTCACTCTGGAAACACCATATATTTT
TRBJ2-5	few	TRBV19	-	CASRGGAGAVGGTQYF	TGTGCCAGTAGGGGAGGAGCGGGCGCCGTCGGGGGGACCCAGTACTTC
TRBJ2-2	-	TRBV7-2	-	CASSIRTVTGELFF	TGTGCCAGCAGCATTAGGACAGTTACCGGGGAGCTGTTTTTT
TRBJ2-7	-	TRBV6-2/TRBV6-3	-	CASSYRVGSYDEQYF	TGTGCCAGCAGTTACCGGGTCGGTAGCTATGACGAGCAGTACTTC
TRBJ1-1	-	TRBV10-3	TRBD1	CAISEDRARPNTEAFF	TGTGCCATCAGTGAAGACAGGGCGCGACCAAACACTGAAGCTTTCTTT
TRBJ2-2	once	TRBV7-9	TRBD1	CASSSGTGPNTGELFF	TGTGCCAGCAGCTCAGGGACAGGGCCGAACACCGGGGAGCTGTTTTTT
TRBJ1-5	-	TRBV19	-	CASTGGGTYSNQPQHF	TGTGCCAGTACTGGCGGGGGGACGTATAGCAATCAGCCCCAGCATTTT
TRBJ2-3	-	TRBV6-2/TRBV6-3	-	CASSDRTDTQYF	TGTGCCAGCAGTGACCGCACAGATACGCAGTATTTT
TRBJ1-3	once	TRBV7-9	TRBD1	CATRDRGGNTIYF	TGTGCCACCCGAGACAGGGGAGGAAACACCATATATTTT
TRBJ1-2	-	TRBV3-1/TRBV3-2	-	CASSLLTAGYTF	TGTGCCAGCAGCTTACTGACGGCAGGCTACACCTTC
TRBJ2-5	few	TRBV27	TRBD2	CASSLDGTSKQTQYF	TGTGCCAGCAGTTTAGACGGGACTAGCAAACAGACCCAGTACTTC
TRBJ1-3	-	TRBV28	-	CASSFTVGNTIYF	TGTGCCAGCAGTTTTACAGTCGGAAACACCATATATTTT
TRBJ2-7	-	TRBV7-2	-	CASTPRFGGGRQYF	TGTGCCAGCACCCCGAGATTTGGAGGGGGGCGCCAGTACTTC
TRBJ1-4	-	TRBV7-9	TRBD1	CASSLVPGQGDEKLFF	TGTGCCAGCAGCTTAGTGCCAGGACAGGGCGATGAAAAACTGTTTTTT
TRBJ1-1	-	TRBV7-9	-	CASSPRPTGNTEAFF	TGTGCCAGCAGCCCTCGCCCGACAGGGAACACTGAAGCTTTCTTT
TRBJ2-4	-	TRBV19	TRBD2	CASRLTSGGAKNIQYF	TGTGCCAGTAGATTGACTAGCGGGGGTGCCAAAAACATTCAGTACTTC
TRBJ2-2	-	TRBV24-1	-	CATSELGGGNTGELFF	TGTGCCACCAGTGAATTGGGAGGAGGTAACACCGGGGAGCTGTTTTTT
TRBJ1-2	-	TRBV28	-	CASSLVNVGYTF	TGTGCCAGCAGTTTAGTTAATGTCGGCTACACCTTC
TRBJ1-2	once	TRBV30	-	CAYYGMGGYGYTF	TGTGCCTATTACGGGATGGGTGGCTATGGCTACACCTTC
TRBJ1-1	-	TRBV30	TRBD1	CAWRGQTELNTEAFF	TGTGCCTGGAGGGGACAGACAGAGTTGAACACTGAAGCTTTCTTT
TRBJ1-1	-	TRBV11-3	TRBD1	CASSPGGVNTEAFF	TGTGCCAGCAGCCCAGGGGGGGTGAACACTGAAGCTTTCTTT
TRBJ1-2	-	TRBV4-3	-	CASSQDFRYLNYGYTF	TGCGCCAGCAGCCAAGACTTCAGATACTTAAACTATGGCTACACCTTC
TRBJ2-2	-	TRBV6-5	-	CASSYIGTHTGELFF	TGTGCCAGCAGTTATATCGGGACGCACACCGGGGAGCTGTTTTTT
TRBJ1-5	-	TRBV15	-	CATSRPLGNSNQPQHF	TGTGCCACCAGCAGGCCTCTTGGGAATAGCAATCAGCCCCAGCATTTT
TRBJ1-2	-	TRBV5-1	-	CASSLALNTGSAGYTF	TGCGCCAGCAGCTTGGCCTTAAACACAGGGTCGGCTGGCTACACCTTC
TRBJ1-5	-	TRBV28	-	CASSGYNQPQHF	TGTGCCTCATCGGGGTACAATCAGCCCCAGCATTTT
TRBJ1-1	few	TRBV28	-	CASSRQAREAFF	TGTGCCAGCAGTAGACAGGCCCGAGAAGCTTTCTTT
TRBJ1-1	-	TRBV4-1	-	CASSQADRNTEAFF	TGCGCCAGCAGCCAAGCAGACCGGAACACTGAAGCTTTCTTT
TRBJ2-2	-	TRBV5-1	-	CASSLEPSTGELFF	TGCGCCAGCAGCTTGGAACCGTCGACCGGGGAGCTGTTTTTT
TRBJ1-5	once	TRBV28	-	CAGTAGAISNQPQHF	TGTGCCGGGACGGCAGGGGCGATTAGCAATCAGCCCCAGCATTTT
TRBJ2-2	-	TRBV27	-	CASRGGAWTGELFF	TGTGCCAGCAGGGGGGGGGCCTGGACCGGGGAGCTGTTTTTT